This T cell receptor (beta chain) was sequenced in a study of blood T cells in healthy people across ages. Each sample gave at least 6.5 million isolated PBMCs. V gave up 1 base and J gave up 4 bases, with 11 bases separating them. There are 15 residues in the CDR3. Germline-derived CDR1 and CDR2 are SEHNR and FQNEAQ (reference sequence). For the second PCR, which ran for roughly 6 to 12 cycles, a sample-barcoded 5' primer and a J-beta primer mix were used. TCRdb ran MiXCR on the 5' RACE reads and lists one entry per CDR3 protein. The table shows about 1.6 million distinct CDR3 sequences, with 30% to 35% occurring only once.

The clonotype originates from a woman between 25 and 40 years old in good health. The V gene is TRBV7-9, the J gene TRBJ2-1, with D hard to call. Material: blood. CDR3 coding DNA: TGTGCCAGCAGCTTAGAACCGGTTGGGTACAATGAGCAGTTCTTC. It translates to CASSLEPVGYNEQFF.